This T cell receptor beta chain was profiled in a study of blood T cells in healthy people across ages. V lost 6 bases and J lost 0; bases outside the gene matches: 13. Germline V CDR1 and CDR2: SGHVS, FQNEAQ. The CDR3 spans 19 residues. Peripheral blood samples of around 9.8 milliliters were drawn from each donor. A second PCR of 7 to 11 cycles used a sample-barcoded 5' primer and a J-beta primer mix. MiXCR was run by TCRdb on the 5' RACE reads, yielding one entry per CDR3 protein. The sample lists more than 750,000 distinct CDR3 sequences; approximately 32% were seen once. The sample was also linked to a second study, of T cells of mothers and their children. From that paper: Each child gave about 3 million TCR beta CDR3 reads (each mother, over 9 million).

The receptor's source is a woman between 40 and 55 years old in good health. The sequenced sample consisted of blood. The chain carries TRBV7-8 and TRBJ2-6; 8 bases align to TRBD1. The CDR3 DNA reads TGTGCCAGCAGGCTGGACAGGGCCATTAATCCCTCTGGGGCCAACGTCCTGACTTTC. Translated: CASRLDRAINPSGANVLTF.